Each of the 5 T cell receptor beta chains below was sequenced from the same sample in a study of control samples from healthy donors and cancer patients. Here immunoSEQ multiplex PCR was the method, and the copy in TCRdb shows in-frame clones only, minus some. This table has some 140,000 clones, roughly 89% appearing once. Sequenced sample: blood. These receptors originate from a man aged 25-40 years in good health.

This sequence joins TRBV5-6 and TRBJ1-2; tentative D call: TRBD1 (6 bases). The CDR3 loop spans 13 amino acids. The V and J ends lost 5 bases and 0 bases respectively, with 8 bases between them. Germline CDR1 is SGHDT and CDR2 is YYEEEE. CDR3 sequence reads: CASSGTPNYGYTF. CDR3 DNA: TGTGCCAGCAGTGGGACACCTAACTATGGCTACACCTTC.

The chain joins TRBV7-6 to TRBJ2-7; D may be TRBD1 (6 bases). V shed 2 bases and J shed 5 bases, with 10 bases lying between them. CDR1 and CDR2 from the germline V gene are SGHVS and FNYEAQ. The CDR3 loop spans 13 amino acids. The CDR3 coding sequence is TGTGCCAGCAGCTTAAATGGGGACAACGAGCAGTACTTC. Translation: CASSLNGDNEQYF.

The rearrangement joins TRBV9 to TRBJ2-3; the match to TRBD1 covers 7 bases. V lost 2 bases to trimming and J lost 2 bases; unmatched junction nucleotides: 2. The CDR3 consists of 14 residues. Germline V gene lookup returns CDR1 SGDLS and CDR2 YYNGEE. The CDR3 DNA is TGTGCCAGCAGCGTCGGGACAGACACAGATACGCAGTATTTT. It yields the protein CASSVGTDTDTQYF.

In DNA, the CDR3 is TGTGCCAGCAAAAGAACTAAGCGGATTAGCTCCTACAATGAGCAGTTCTTC. Residues: CASKRTKRISSYNEQFF. The chain links TRBV28 to TRBJ2-1, with D perhaps matching TRBD2 (5 bases). Germline CDR1 and CDR2: MDHEN and SYDVKM. CDR3 size: 17 residues. V was trimmed by 7 bases and J by 0 bases, leaving 19 bases between them. The whole variable domain, remainder taken from reference TRBV28 and TRBJ2-1, is DVKVTQSSRYLVKRTGEKVFLECVQDMDHENMFWYRQDPGLGLRLIYFSYDVKMKEKGDIPEGYSVSREKKERFSLILESASTNQTSMYLCASKRTKRISSYNEQFFGPGTRLTVL.

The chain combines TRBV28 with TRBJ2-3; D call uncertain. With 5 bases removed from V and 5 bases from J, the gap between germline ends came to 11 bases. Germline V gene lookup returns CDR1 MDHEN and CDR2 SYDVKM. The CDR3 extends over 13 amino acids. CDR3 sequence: CASSTQIKDTQYF. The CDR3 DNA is TGTGCCAGCAGTACTCAGATAAAAGATACGCAGTATTTT. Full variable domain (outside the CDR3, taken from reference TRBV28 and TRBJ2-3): DVKVTQSSRYLVKRTGEKVFLECVQDMDHENMFWYRQDPGLGLRLIYFSYDVKMKEKGDIPEGYSVSREKKERFSLILESASTNQTSMYLCASSTQIKDTQYFGPGTRLTVL.